This TCR beta chain was recovered during a study of T cell responses to AZD1222 COVID-19 vaccine. Assay: immunoSEQ multiplex PCR; the TCRdb copy retains only in-frame clones and omits some. The sample records around 130,000 clones, more than 75% being singletons. This clone was counted a few times. The trim removed 5 bases at V and 3 bases at J, leaving 2 bases unmatched. CDR3 length: 13 residues. Germline V lookup: CDR1 WSHSY, CDR2 SAAADI. This receptor was taken from an adult who received the AZD1222 COVID-19 vaccine. The genes are TRBV10-2 and TRBJ1-2, with 8 bases lining up with TRBD1. Material: peripheral blood, obtained 28 days after the second AZD1222 dose. The CDR3 protein is CASSTGGDYGYTF. The CDR3 DNA sequence: TGCGCCAGCAGTACAGGGGGGGACTATGGCTACACCTTC.